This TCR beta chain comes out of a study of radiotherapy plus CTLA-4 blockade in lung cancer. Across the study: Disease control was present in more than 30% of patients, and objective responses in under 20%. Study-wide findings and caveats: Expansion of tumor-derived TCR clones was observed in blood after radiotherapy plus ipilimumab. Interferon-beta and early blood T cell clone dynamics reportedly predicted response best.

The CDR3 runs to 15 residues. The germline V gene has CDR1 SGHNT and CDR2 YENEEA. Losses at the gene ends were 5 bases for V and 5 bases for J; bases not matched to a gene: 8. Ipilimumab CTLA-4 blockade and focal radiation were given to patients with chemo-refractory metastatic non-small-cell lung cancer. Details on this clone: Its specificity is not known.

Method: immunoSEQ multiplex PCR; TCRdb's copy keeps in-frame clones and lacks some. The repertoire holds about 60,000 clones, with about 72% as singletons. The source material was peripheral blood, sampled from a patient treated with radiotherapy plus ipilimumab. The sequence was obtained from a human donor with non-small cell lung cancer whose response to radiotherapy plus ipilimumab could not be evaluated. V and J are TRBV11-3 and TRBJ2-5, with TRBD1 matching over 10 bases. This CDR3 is CASSKDGQGGETQYF. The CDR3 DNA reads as TGTGCCAGCAGCAAGGACGGACAGGGGGGTGAGACCCAGTACTTC.